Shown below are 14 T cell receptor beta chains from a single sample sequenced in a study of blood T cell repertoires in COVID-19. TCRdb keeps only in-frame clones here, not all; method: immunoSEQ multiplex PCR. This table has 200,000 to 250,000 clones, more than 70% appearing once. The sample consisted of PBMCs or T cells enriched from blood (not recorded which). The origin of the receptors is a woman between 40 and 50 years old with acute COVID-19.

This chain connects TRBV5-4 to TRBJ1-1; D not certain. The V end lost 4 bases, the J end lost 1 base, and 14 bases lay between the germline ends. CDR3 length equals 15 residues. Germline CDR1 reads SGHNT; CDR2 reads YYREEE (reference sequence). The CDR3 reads CASSVNGRGNTEAFF. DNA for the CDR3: TGTGCCAGCAGCGTCAATGGGCGGGGGAACACTGAAGCTTTCTTT.

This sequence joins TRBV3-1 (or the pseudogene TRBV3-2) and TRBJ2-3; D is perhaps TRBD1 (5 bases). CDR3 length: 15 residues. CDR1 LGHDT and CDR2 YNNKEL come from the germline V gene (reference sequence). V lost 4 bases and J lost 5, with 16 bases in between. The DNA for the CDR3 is TGTGCCAGCAGCCCTAGTCCAGTTAGGGGAGATACGCAGTATTTT. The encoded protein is CASSPSPVRGDTQYF.

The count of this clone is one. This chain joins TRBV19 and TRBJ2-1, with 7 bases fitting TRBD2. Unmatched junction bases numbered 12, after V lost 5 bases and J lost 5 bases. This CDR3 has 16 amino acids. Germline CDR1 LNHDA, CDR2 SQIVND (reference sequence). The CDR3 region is CASSGAGVYGNNEQFF. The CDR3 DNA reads TGTGCCAGTAGTGGGGCGGGAGTGTATGGGAACAATGAGCAGTTCTTC.

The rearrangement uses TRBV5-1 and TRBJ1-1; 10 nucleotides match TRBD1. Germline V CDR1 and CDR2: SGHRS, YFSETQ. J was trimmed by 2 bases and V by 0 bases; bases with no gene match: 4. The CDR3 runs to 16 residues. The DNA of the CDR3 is TGCGCCAGCAGCTTGGCCCGACAGGGGGCAAACACTGAAGCTTTCTTT. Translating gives CASSLARQGANTEAFF.

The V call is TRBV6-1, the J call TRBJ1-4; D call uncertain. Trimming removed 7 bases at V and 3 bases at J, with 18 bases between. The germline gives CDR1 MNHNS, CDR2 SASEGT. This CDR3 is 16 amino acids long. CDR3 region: CASNEQAGSSNEKLFF. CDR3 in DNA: TGTGCCAGCAATGAGCAGGCCGGATCGTCTAATGAAAAACTGTTTTTT.

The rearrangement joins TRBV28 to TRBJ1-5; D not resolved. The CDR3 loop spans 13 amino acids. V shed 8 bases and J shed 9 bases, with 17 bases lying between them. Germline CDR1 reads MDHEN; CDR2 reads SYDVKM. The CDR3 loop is CASLRTPVGPQHF. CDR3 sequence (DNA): TGTGCCAGCCTCCGTACGCCGGTTGGGCCCCAGCATTTT.

CDR3 sequence (DNA): TGTGCCAGCAGCTTAGGATCGGGCAGGGGTAACTATGGCTACACCTTC. As protein: CASSLGSGRGNYGYTF. The rearrangement uses TRBV7-6 and TRBJ1-2; perhaps TRBD1 as D (6 bases). CDR3 size: 16 residues. In germline, CDR1 is SGHVS, CDR2 FNYEAQ. The V and J ends lost 1 base and 1 base respectively, with 13 bases between them.

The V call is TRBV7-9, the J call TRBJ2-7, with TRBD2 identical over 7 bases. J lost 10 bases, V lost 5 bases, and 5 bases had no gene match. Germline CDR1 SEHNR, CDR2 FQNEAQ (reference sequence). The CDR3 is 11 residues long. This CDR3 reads CASSQGLIQYF. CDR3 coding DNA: TGTGCCAGCAGCCAGGGACTAATTCAGTACTTC.

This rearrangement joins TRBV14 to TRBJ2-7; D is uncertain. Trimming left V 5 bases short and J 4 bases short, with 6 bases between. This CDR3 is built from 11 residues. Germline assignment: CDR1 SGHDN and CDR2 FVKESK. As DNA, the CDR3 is TGTGCCAGCAGCTCCCCTTACGAGCAGTACTTC. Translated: CASSSPYEQYF.

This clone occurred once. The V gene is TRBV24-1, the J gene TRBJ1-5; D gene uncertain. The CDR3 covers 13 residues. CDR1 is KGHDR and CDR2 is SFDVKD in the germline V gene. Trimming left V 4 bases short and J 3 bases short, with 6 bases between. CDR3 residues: CATSDGYNQPQHF. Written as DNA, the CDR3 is TGTGCCACCAGTGACGGGTACAATCAGCCCCAGCATTTT.

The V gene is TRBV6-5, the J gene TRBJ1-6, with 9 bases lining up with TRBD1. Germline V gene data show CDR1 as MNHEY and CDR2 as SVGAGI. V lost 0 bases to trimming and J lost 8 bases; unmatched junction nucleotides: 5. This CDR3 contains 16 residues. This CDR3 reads CASSYSQQGAYSPLHF. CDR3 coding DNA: TGTGCCAGCAGTTACTCCCAACAGGGGGCTTATTCACCCCTCCACTTT.

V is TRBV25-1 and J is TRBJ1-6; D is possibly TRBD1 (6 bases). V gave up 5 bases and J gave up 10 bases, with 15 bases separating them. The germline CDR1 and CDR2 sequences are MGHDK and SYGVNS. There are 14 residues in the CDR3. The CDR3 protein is CASSPFEGDSPLHF. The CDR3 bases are TGTGCCAGCAGTCCGTTTGAGGGGGACTCACCCCTCCACTTT.

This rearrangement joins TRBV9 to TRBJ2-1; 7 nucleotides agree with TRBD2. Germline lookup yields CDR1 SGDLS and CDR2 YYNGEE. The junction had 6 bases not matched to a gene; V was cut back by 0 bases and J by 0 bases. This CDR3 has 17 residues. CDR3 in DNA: TGTGCCAGCAGCGTAGAAGGCTCGGGGGGCTCCTACAATGAGCAGTTCTTC. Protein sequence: CASSVEGSGGSYNEQFF.

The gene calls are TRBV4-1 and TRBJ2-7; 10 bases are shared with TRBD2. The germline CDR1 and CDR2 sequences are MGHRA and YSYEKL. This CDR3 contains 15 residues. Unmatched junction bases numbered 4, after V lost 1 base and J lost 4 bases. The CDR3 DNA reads TGCGCCAGCAGCCAAGGAAGGACTAGCGGATACGAGCAGTACTTC. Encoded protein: CASSQGRTSGYEQYF.